Listed below are T cell receptor beta chains from one sample, sequenced in a study of blood T cell repertoires in COVID-19. Produced via immunoSEQ multiplex PCR; TCRdb's table is partial and in-frame only. The data show a few hundred thousand clones, with about four fifths seen just once and under 1.5% held by the top ten. The sample taken for sequencing was PBMCs or T cells enriched from blood (not recorded which). These receptors were taken from a woman aged 35 to 49 with acute COVID-19. Both conserved end residues are part of each CDR3.

v_gene	j_gene	CDR3aa
TRBV5-4	TRBJ1-2	CASRYQGAGYGYTF
TRBV25-1	TRBJ1-2	CASSGSPGQKGYTF
TRBV28	TRBJ1-4	CASSPHRDSEKLFF
TRBV4-2	TRBJ2-1	CASSQETWGTSGGYNEQFF
TRBV3-1/TRBV3-2	TRBJ2-7	CASSRGEDLLHF
TRBV7-2	TRBJ2-1	CASSPGRDPNEQFF
TRBV19	TRBJ1-5	CASRAGSSNQPQHF
TRBV12-2	TRBJ2-1	CASGGYEQFF
TRBV28	TRBJ2-7	CASTATGTYEQYF
TRBV24-1	TRBJ1-2	CATSRNGYTF
TRBV7-2	TRBJ2-7	CASSLPGGQGEFEQYF
TRBV30	TRBJ1-1	CAWSRTANTEAFF
TRBV12-3/TRBV12-4	TRBJ2-7	CASSFRGSEQYF
TRBV12-3/TRBV12-4	TRBJ2-7	CASSPWTGNEQYF
TRBV10-1	TRBJ2-1	CATGQGGTSYNEQFF
TRBV6-5	TRBJ2-1	CASSYRQGASNEQFF
TRBV3-1/TRBV3-2	TRBJ1-5	CASSPARGLNQPQHF
TRBV6-5	TRBJ2-7	CASSTGTSSYEQYF
TRBV5-1	TRBJ2-7	CASSMGQGNSYEQYF
TRBV19	TRBJ1-5	CASSIDAGGAGQPQHF
TRBV4-1	TRBJ1-1	CASRPIIQGSTEAFF
TRBV18	TRBJ1-1	CASSPPGARVGGMNTEAFF
TRBV18	TRBJ2-7	CASSPGTGYEQYF
TRBV2	TRBJ1-3	CASSRGSGNTIYF
TRBV28	TRBJ2-3	CASSLGLAGGARGTDTQYF
TRBV6-2/TRBV6-3	TRBJ1-5	CASSAGQTHGNQPQHF
TRBV9	TRBJ1-1	CASSPHSGTMNTEAFF
TRBV19	TRBJ1-1	CASSQGQIEAFF
TRBV18	TRBJ1-2	CASSPGTDYGYTF
TRBV11-3	TRBJ2-6	CASSPGGRPYSGANVLTF
TRBV5-1	TRBJ2-5	CASSRDRVETQYF
TRBV9	TRBJ2-7	CASSVYGTGAYEQYF
TRBV7-3	TRBJ2-2	CASSPGLVFTGELFF
TRBV5-1	TRBJ2-3	CASSLGHSWTDTQYF
TRBV3-1/TRBV3-2	TRBJ1-2	CASSQRAGTASRGYTF
TRBV6-1	TRBJ2-2	CASSELAGGLTGELFF
TRBV18	TRBJ2-7	CASSPGLAGPYEQYF
TRBV9	TRBJ2-1	CASSVGTSGGHEQFF
TRBV3-1/TRBV3-2	TRBJ1-3	CASSHGAAAGTIYF
TRBV12-3/TRBV12-4	TRBJ2-7	CASSSRYEQYF
TRBV24-1	TRBJ2-1	CATSGGSSYNEQFF